The 29 T cell receptor beta chains presented below share a single source sample, sequenced in a study of Ad26.COV2.S vaccination and SARS-CoV-2 variants. Generated by immunoSEQ multiplex PCR, the TCRdb table keeps only in-frame clones and is missing some. The sample holds 350,000 to 450,000 clones, about 92% seen once. Stated treatment: about 20 received Ad26.COV2.S at low or high dose, single or two shots; roughly five received placebo; per-sample allocation not given. The samples date from day 63 after the first vaccine or placebo injection. The sequenced sample was peripheral blood, obtained in a trial of Ad26.COV2.S vaccine versus placebo. The receptors were sampled from a person between 18 and 65 years old who received the Ad26.COV2.S COVID-19 vaccine or a placebo.

The rearrangement uses TRBV5-1 and TRBJ1-1; D is uncertain. The CDR3 extends over 13 amino acids. Trimming left V 4 bases short and J 1 base short, with 8 bases between. The V gene's germline CDR1 is SGHRS and CDR2 YFSETQ. This chain's CDR3 is CASSVGRNTEAFF. CDR3 DNA: TGCGCCAGCAGCGTTGGGAGGAACACTGAAGCTTTCTTT.

The chain combines TRBV4-3 with TRBJ2-5; no clear D. V was cut by 0 bases and J by 2 bases, with 16 bases left in between. CDR3 length: 17 residues. Germline V gene sequence: CDR1 LGHNA, CDR2 YSLEER. CDR3 loop: CASSQDYGRWGQETQYF. Here the CDR3 DNA reads TGCGCCAGCAGCCAAGATTACGGACGGTGGGGTCAAGAGACCCAGTACTTC.

J is TRBJ2-7 and V is TRBV7-2; the D gene is possibly TRBD1 (6 bases). V lost 1 base, J lost 2 bases, and 15 bases lay in between. CDR3 length: 16 amino acids. Germline CDR1 reads SGHTA; CDR2 reads FQGNSA. Here the CDR3 DNA reads TGTGCCAGCAGCTTAGGCGCCAGGGGAAGGGCCTACGAGCAGTACTTC. This gives the protein CASSLGARGRAYEQYF.

The V call is TRBV4-3, the J call TRBJ1-4, with D possibly being TRBD1 (5 bases). V shed 1 base and J shed 8 bases, with 11 bases lying between them. The CDR3 loop spans 14 amino acids. From germline, CDR1 is LGHNA and CDR2 YSLEER. CDR3 residues: CASSQVRGREKLFF. DNA of the CDR3: TGCGCCAGCAGCCAAGTGAGGGGCAGAGAAAAACTGTTTTTT.

A single count supports this clone. The V call is TRBV30, the J call TRBJ1-1, with a tentative D call TRBD1 (5 bases). In germline, CDR1 is GTSNPN, CDR2 SVGIG (reference sequence). The CDR3 is made up of 14 amino acids. V shed 1 base and J shed 6 bases, with 15 bases lying between them. The chain's CDR3 is CAWSGQGGFSEAFF. Here the CDR3 DNA reads TGTGCCTGGAGTGGCCAGGGTGGTTTCTCTGAAGCTTTCTTT.

The chain carries TRBV15 and TRBJ1-1, with unresolved D. V was cut by 3 bases and J by 1 base, with 15 bases left in between. This CDR3 is built from 16 residues. Germline CDR1 is LNHNV and CDR2 is YYDKDF (reference sequence). In nucleotides, the CDR3 is TGTGCCACCAGCAGCCCCAGGACCCTTACGAACACTGAAGCTTTCTTT. Its protein product is CATSSPRTLTNTEAFF.

J is TRBJ2-3 and V is TRBV18; D is tentatively TRBD1 or TRBD2 (5 bases each). Germline CDR1 reads KGHSH; CDR2 reads LQKENI. The CDR3 sequence is 16 residues long. Trimming removed 4 bases at V and 1 base at J, with 15 bases between. This CDR3 is CASSRARDRGTDTQYF. DNA for the CDR3: TGTGCCAGCTCACGGGCCAGGGACCGGGGCACAGATACGCAGTATTTT.

The CDR3 loop reads CASSLFSFGEETQYF. The CDR3 region has the DNA TGCGCCAGCAGCCTTTTTAGTTTCGGGGAAGAGACCCAGTACTTC. This sequence joins TRBV4-3 and TRBJ2-5; weak D call: TRBD2 (5 bases). Trimming took off 4 bases at V and 3 bases at J, with 15 bases between the two ends. Looked up from germline, CDR1 is LGHNA and CDR2 is YSLEER. The CDR3 consists of 15 residues.

This clone was detected only once. The chain links TRBV7-9 to TRBJ2-7, with D possibly matching TRBD1 (6 bases). Germline lookup yields CDR1 SEHNR and CDR2 FQNEAQ (reference sequence). The CDR3 runs to 14 residues. V was trimmed by 5 bases and J by 0 bases, leaving 11 bases between them. In DNA, the CDR3 is TGTGCCAGCAGCGAAGACAGGATCTCCTACGAGCAGTACTTC. It translates to CASSEDRISYEQYF.

In DNA, the CDR3 is TGTGCCAGCAGCCAAACTCGAGGAAACAATCAGCCCCAGCATTTT. It codes for CASSQTRGNNQPQHF. The chain uses TRBV3-1 (or the pseudogene TRBV3-2) and TRBJ1-5; D gene uncertain. The V end was cut by 2 bases, the J end by 3 bases, with 11 bases between. The CDR3 consists of 15 residues. Germline V CDR1 and CDR2: LGHDT, YNNKEL (reference sequence).

J is TRBJ2-7 and V is TRBV7-9; perhaps TRBD2 as D (6 bases). Germline CDR1 SEHNR, CDR2 FQNEAQ (reference sequence). This CDR3 comprises 11 residues. Trimming took 4 bases from V and 6 from J, leaving 7 bases between them. The CDR3 sequence: CASSWGVEQYF. The CDR3 nucleotides are TGTGCCAGCAGCTGGGGGGTCGAGCAGTACTTC.

This clone was seen more than once but under ten times. The DNA for the CDR3 is TGTGCCAGCAGCTTAGGGAAGTCTAAGCAGTACTTC. Translated: CASSLGKSKQYF. V usage is TRBV5-4 and J usage is TRBJ2-7; D is ambiguous. From germline, CDR1 is SGHNT and CDR2 YYREEE (reference sequence). Trimming pared 2 bases from V and 8 bases from J, leaving 11 bases between. The CDR3 spans 12 residues.

This chain uses TRBV12-3 or TRBV12-4 with TRBJ1-6; weak D call: TRBD1 (6 bases). The CDR3 loop spans 12 amino acids. Trimming removed 6 bases at V and 8 bases at J, with 8 bases between. In DNA form, the CDR3 reads TGTGCCAGCAGCCACAGGGATTCACCCCTCCACTTT. Its protein product is CASSHRDSPLHF.

This clone was recorded once. The V and J genes are TRBV5-4 and TRBJ1-3; no clear D gene. The V gene lost 0 bases and the J gene lost 0 bases, with 7 bases spanning the gap. Germline values: CDR1 SGHNT, CDR2 YYREEE (reference sequence). This CDR3 is built from 15 residues. CDR3 coding DNA: TGTGCCAGCAGCTTGGGCTGGGGCTCTGGAAACACCATATATTTT. Translated: CASSLGWGSGNTIYF.

The chain links TRBV4-1 to TRBJ2-7; D is perhaps TRBD1 or TRBD2 (6 bases each). Trimming took 0 bases from V and 2 from J, leaving 11 bases between them. The germline V gene has CDR1 MGHRA and CDR2 YSYEKL. There are 15 residues in the CDR3. The DNA for the CDR3 is TGCGCCAGCAGCCAAGATATCGGGGGCCCCTACGAGCAGTACTTC. Translation gives CASSQDIGGPYEQYF.

The chain recombines TRBV4-3 with TRBJ2-1; 11 positions agree with TRBD2. Trimming at V came to 4 bases and at J to 0 bases, leaving 2 bases not matched to a gene. Germline assignment: CDR1 LGHNA and CDR2 YSLEER. The CDR3 runs 16 residues. CDR3 sequence (DNA): TGCGCCAGCAGCCGACTAGCGGGGAGCTCCTACAATGAGCAGTTCTTC. Translation gives CASSRLAGSSYNEQFF.

This clone has only one observation. V is TRBV3-1 (or the pseudogene TRBV3-2) and J is TRBJ1-2; D may be TRBD1 (5 bases). Germline V gene data show CDR1 as LGHDT and CDR2 as YNNKEL (reference sequence). CDR3 length: 17 amino acids. V was shortened by 0 bases and J by 4 bases, with 18 bases between the two germline ends. Here the CDR3 DNA reads TGTGCCAGCAGCCAAGATGTGGACACAATCATCCTCTATGGCTACACCTTC. This codes for CASSQDVDTIILYGYTF.

The chain carries TRBV18 and TRBJ2-2, with D perhaps assigned TRBD1 or TRBD2 (5 bases each). Germline lookup yields CDR1 KGHSH and CDR2 LQKENI. V was clipped by 3 bases and J by 3 bases, with 11 bases between them. The CDR3 has 15 amino acids. The chain's CDR3 is CASSPSLGDTGELFF. The CDR3 DNA reads as TGTGCCAGCTCACCGTCCTTGGGGGACACCGGGGAGCTGTTTTTT.

The chain's CDR3 is CASSPHRAITRIGDSPLHF. CDR3 sequence (DNA): TGTGCCAGCAGCCCCCACAGGGCAATCACAAGGATTGGGGATTCACCCCTCCACTTT. J is TRBJ1-6 and V is TRBV3-1 (or the pseudogene TRBV3-2), with a tentative D call TRBD1 (6 bases). The V and J ends lost 4 bases and 8 bases respectively, with 27 bases between them. Germline values: CDR1 LGHDT, CDR2 YNNKEL (reference sequence). This CDR3 has 19 residues.

This chain connects TRBV18 to TRBJ2-3; 14 bases line up with TRBD2. CDR3 size: 16 residues. The V segment lost 2 bases and the J segment 5 bases; nucleotides outside the gene matches: 3. Looked up from germline, CDR1 is KGHSH and CDR2 is LQKENI. The CDR3 is CASSPAGLAGGDTQYF. CDR3 nucleotide sequence: TGTGCCAGCTCACCAGCTGGACTAGCGGGGGGAGATACGCAGTATTTT. Filled out from reference TRBV18 and TRBJ2-3, the complete variable domain reads NAGVMQNPRHLVRRRGQEARLRCSPMKGHSHVYWYRQLPEEGLKFMVYLQKENIIDESGMPKERFSAEFPKEGPSILRIQQVVRGDSAAYFCASSPAGLAGGDTQYFGPGTRLTVL.

The chain has TRBV28 and TRBJ2-3; 9 bases align to TRBD2. Germline lookup yields CDR1 MDHEN and CDR2 SYDVKM. The trim removed 6 bases at V and 3 bases at J, leaving 13 bases unmatched. The CDR3 extends over 17 amino acids. Here the CDR3 reads CASRSSGVTGLTDTQYF. The CDR3 DNA follows: TGTGCCAGCAGATCTAGCGGGGTAACGGGCCTAACAGATACGCAGTATTTT.

J is TRBJ2-1 and V is TRBV18; D possibly uses TRBD1 or TRBD2 (5 bases each). V was clipped by 1 base and J by 0 bases, with 16 bases between them. In germline, CDR1 is KGHSH, CDR2 LQKENI. This CDR3 has 18 amino acids. The CDR3: CASSPQRGEVSSYNEQFF. The CDR3 DNA reads as TGTGCCAGCTCACCACAAAGGGGAGAAGTGAGCTCCTACAATGAGCAGTTCTTC.

The V gene is TRBV10-1, the J gene TRBJ1-1, with 8 nucleotides matching TRBD1. The CDR3 covers 15 residues. In germline, CDR1 is WNHNN, CDR2 SYGVQD (reference sequence). Losses at the gene ends were 4 bases for V and 14 bases for J; bases not matched to a gene: 18. As DNA, the CDR3 is TGCGCCAGCAGTGCGGATCAAAGACAGGGGCCCGGTCTCTTCTTT. This sequence encodes CASSADQRQGPGLFF.

V usage is TRBV11-3 and J usage is TRBJ2-1, with a weak D call TRBD2 (7 bases). The germline V gene encodes CDR1 SGHNT and CDR2 YENEEA. CDR3 length: 15 residues. V was trimmed by 5 bases and J by 7 bases, leaving 18 bases between them. The CDR3, as DNA: TGTGCCAGCAGCGCCGGGGCACAGGGAGGGAATGAGCAGTTCTTC. It specifies CASSAGAQGGNEQFF.

This chain joins TRBV9 and TRBJ1-3; 7 bases match TRBD1. With 3 bases clipped from V and 6 bases from J, the junction kept 18 bases outside the gene matches. This CDR3 contains 18 residues. CDR1 and CDR2 from the germline V gene are SGDLS and YYNGEE. The DNA of the CDR3 is TGTGCCAGCAGCGGACCGACAGGGATTTTGGGGGAGTTAAACACCATATATTTT. This gives the protein CASSGPTGILGELNTIYF. Looking up the rest from reference TRBV9 and TRBJ1-3 gives the full variable domain: DSGVTQTPKHLITATGQRVTLRCSPRSGDLSVYWYQQSLDQGLQFLIQYYNGEERAKGNILERFSAQQFPDLHSELNLSSLELGDSALYFCASSGPTGILGELNTIYFGEGSWLTVV.

This clone was seen a single time. The chain employs TRBV2 and TRBJ1-1; 8 bases line up with TRBD1. Germline CDR1 reads SNHLY; CDR2 reads FYNNEI. The CDR3 runs 14 residues. Trimming removed 9 bases from V and 10 bases from J; junction bases left unmatched: 16. CDR3 loop: CASLVDRGRFTAFF. The CDR3, as DNA: TGTGCCAGTTTAGTTGACAGGGGCCGCTTCACAGCTTTCTTT.

V usage is TRBV27 and J usage is TRBJ2-5; D might be TRBD1 or TRBD2, each matching 5 bases. Germline values: CDR1 MNHEY, CDR2 SMNVEV (reference sequence). This CDR3 is built from 15 residues. Trimming took 1 base from V and 5 from J, leaving 14 bases between them. In DNA form, the CDR3 reads TGTGCCAGCAGTTTATTCAGAGGGGCTGGGGAGACCCAGTACTTC. It yields the protein CASSLFRGAGETQYF.

The genes are TRBV27 and TRBJ1-2; TRBD1 might be the D (5 bases). Germline V gene data show CDR1 as MNHEY and CDR2 as SMNVEV (reference sequence). This CDR3 is 14 amino acids long. The ends were cut back, 3 bases at V and 2 bases at J, with 10 bases in the middle. CDR3 DNA: TGTGCCAGCAGTTTCGGGGGACGAAACTATGGCTACACCTTC. Translating gives CASSFGGRNYGYTF.

The V call is TRBV7-2, the J call TRBJ2-1; D remains ambiguous. V was cut by 8 bases and J by 0 bases, with 8 bases left in between. Germline V gene lookup returns CDR1 SGHTA and CDR2 FQGNSA. This CDR3 contains 13 residues. DNA of the CDR3: TGTGCCAGCGAGGTAGGCTCCTACAATGAGCAGTTCTTC. Its protein is CASEVGSYNEQFF.